This entry lists 18 T cell receptor beta chains sequenced from one sample in a study of T-cell reconstitution after alpha-beta-depleted transplantation in children. Unique molecular identifiers were used to barcode this TCRbeta library. MiXCR, run by TCRdb on the PCR reads, gives a single entry per CDR3 protein. The repertoire holds some 340,000 distinct CDR3 sequences, with approximately 10% as singletons. Sequencing was performed on PBMCs from the stem cell graft donor, taken from the stem cell graft. These receptors were taken from a human donor who donated a stem cell graft to a child with acute lymphoblastic leukemia.

This clonotype has ten or more counts. The V and J genes are TRBV9 and TRBJ1-1; D remains unclear. The CDR3 runs 13 residues. Germline V gives CDR1 SGDLS, CDR2 YYNGEE. Deletions cut 6 bases from V and 4 bases from J, with 13 bases between. The chain's CDR3 is CASKGWGSTEAFF. CDR3 DNA sequence: TGTGCCAGCAAAGGGTGGGGAAGCACTGAAGCTTTCTTT.

This clonotype was observed many times. The chain recombines TRBV20-1 with TRBJ2-5; TRBD2 agrees at 7 bases. The CDR3 length is 16 residues. J was trimmed by 6 bases and V by 0 bases; bases with no gene match: 13. Germline CDR1 and CDR2: DFQATT and SNEGSKA (reference sequence). DNA of the CDR3: TGCAGTGCTAGAGATTGGTTGCAGACTAGCCGGCAGACCCAGTACTTC. It translates to CSARDWLQTSRQTQYF.

The chain links TRBV5-1 to TRBJ2-1; 8 nucleotides line up with TRBD2. Per germline, CDR1 SGHRS and CDR2 YFSETQ. With 0 bases clipped from V and 8 bases from J, the junction kept 4 bases outside the gene matches. The CDR3 totals 14 residues. The CDR3 DNA is TGCGCCAGCAGCTTGGGAGCGGGAGTCGATGAGCAGTTCTTC. It specifies CASSLGAGVDEQFF.

The chain employs TRBV4-1 and TRBJ2-2; maybe TRBD1 (6 bases). CDR3 length equals 16 residues. Deletions cut 4 bases from V and 3 bases from J, with 15 bases between. Germline-derived CDR1 and CDR2 are MGHRA and YSYEKL. CDR3 protein: CASSPNRVGDTGELFF. The CDR3 DNA is TGCGCCAGCAGCCCCAACAGGGTTGGGGACACCGGGGAGCTGTTTTTT.

The V gene is TRBV20-1, the J gene TRBJ2-3; 7 nucleotides agree with TRBD1. CDR3 length: 12 residues. V was pared by 7 bases and J by 0 bases, with 1 base of the junction left unmatched. The germline CDR1 and CDR2 sequences are DFQATT and SNEGSKA (reference sequence). This chain's CDR3 is CSGGQSTDTQYF. In DNA form, the CDR3 reads TGCAGTGGGGGACAGAGCACAGATACGCAGTATTTT.

CDR3 sequence (DNA): TGTGCCAACCGATTCGAGACCCAGTACTTC. As protein: CANRFETQYF. The chain has TRBV10-3 and TRBJ2-5; the D is unclear. V was trimmed by 10 bases and J by 5 bases, leaving 8 bases between them. Looked up from germline, CDR1 is ENHRY and CDR2 is SYGVKD. The CDR3 is 10 residues long.

CDR3 in amino acids: CASSLSMAPGDEQYF. The CDR3 DNA is TGTGCCAGCAGTTTATCGATGGCACCGGGCGACGAGCAGTACTTC. The V call is TRBV27, the J call TRBJ2-7, with D unclear. This CDR3 has 15 residues. Trimming removed 0 bases from V and 5 bases from J, with 14 bases in between. In germline, CDR1 is MNHEY, CDR2 SMNVEV (reference sequence).

The CDR3 reads CSAPRGGNYEQYF. The DNA for the CDR3 is TGCAGTGCGCCTAGGGGCGGAAACTACGAGCAGTACTTC. The rearrangement uses TRBV20-1 and TRBJ2-7; the D gene is possibly TRBD1 (5 bases). The CDR3 loop spans 13 amino acids. CDR1 and CDR2 from the germline V gene are DFQATT and SNEGSKA (reference sequence). V lost 6 bases, J lost 3 bases, and 15 bases lay in between.

The V gene is TRBV4-3, the J gene TRBJ2-3, with D tentatively TRBD1 (6 bases). Germline V gene sequence: CDR1 LGHNA, CDR2 YSLEER. This CDR3 comprises 14 residues. The germline V and J ends were trimmed by 0 bases and 7 bases, with 11 bases remaining between them. The CDR3 DNA sequence: TGCGCCAGCAGCCAAGATCGGGACAAAAATACGCAGTATTTT. Protein: CASSQDRDKNTQYF.

This clonotype was detected a few times. The DNA for the CDR3 is TGTGCCAGCAGCTTCCCCGGCGGAGGGGGGAGGGAGCAGTACTTC. Its protein product is CASSFPGGGGREQYF. The gene calls are TRBV11-2 and TRBJ2-7; D possibly matches TRBD1 or TRBD2 (6 bases each). The CDR3 length is 15 residues. The V end was cut by 3 bases, the J end by 7 bases, with 19 bases between. Germline V gives CDR1 SGHAT, CDR2 FQNNGV.

There are many counts of this clonotype. The CDR3 is CATSDAPGTGVNTGELFF. In DNA form, the CDR3 reads TGTGCCACCAGTGATGCGCCCGGGACAGGGGTGAACACCGGGGAGCTGTTTTTT. J is TRBJ2-2 and V is TRBV24-1; 10 nucleotides align to TRBD1. The CDR3 is made up of 18 amino acids. Germline V gene sequence: CDR1 KGHDR, CDR2 SFDVKD. Trimming at V came to 3 bases and at J to 1 base, leaving 7 bases not matched to a gene.

The chain couples TRBV5-1 to TRBJ1-1; TRBD1 is a possible D gene (5 bases). Trimming took 4 bases from V and 1 from J, leaving 14 bases between them. CDR3 length equals 15 residues. The germline V gene encodes CDR1 SGHRS and CDR2 YFSETQ. The CDR3 DNA is TGCGCCAGCAGCGGTCCGGGACGCTCGAACACTGAAGCTTTCTTT. It is translated as CASSGPGRSNTEAFF.

This clonotype was recorded many times. CDR3 in amino acids: CASSPQSRSTYEQYF. CDR3 in DNA: TGTGCCAGCAGTCCTCAGTCCAGGTCGACCTACGAGCAGTACTTC. The chain has TRBV7-6 and TRBJ2-7; the D is unclear. The germline V gene has CDR1 SGHVS and CDR2 FNYEAQ. The CDR3 totals 15 residues. The V end was cut by 6 bases, the J end by 2 bases, with 17 bases between.

This clonotype was detected a few times. The genes are TRBV28 and TRBJ2-7, with 8 positions matching TRBD2. Germline V gene data show CDR1 as MDHEN and CDR2 as SYDVKM. The CDR3 has 13 amino acids. With 4 bases clipped from V and 6 bases from J, the junction kept 5 bases outside the gene matches. CDR3 sequence: CASSYREGGEQYF. In DNA, the CDR3 is TGTGCCAGCAGTTATCGGGAGGGCGGCGAGCAGTACTTC.

This clonotype was seen only once. A read error may explain this, as a much larger clone is one base away. The chain carries TRBV18 and TRBJ2-3, with D unclear. The V gene's germline CDR1 is KGHSH and CDR2 LQKENI. Trimming stripped 5 bases from V and 0 bases from J, with 12 bases between. The CDR3 loop spans 15 amino acids. CDR3 loop: CASSSRPSSTDTQYF. CDR3 in DNA: TGTGCCAGCTCATCGAGACCGTCTAGCACAGATACGCAGTATTTT.

This clonotype was seen a few times. This rearrangement joins TRBV20-1 to TRBJ2-4; the match to TRBD2 covers 13 bases. The CDR3 sequence is 15 residues long. The germline gives CDR1 DFQATT, CDR2 SNEGSKA (reference sequence). Trimming took 3 bases from V and 6 from J; bases not matched to a gene: 5. The CDR3 DNA follows: TGCAGTGCTAGTTTTCGGACTAGCGGGAGAAACATTCAGTACTTC. It codes for CSASFRTSGRNIQYF.

This clonotype came up many times. The V gene is TRBV11-2, the J gene TRBJ2-1; D call uncertain. Trimming left V 2 bases short and J 5 bases short, with 19 bases between. There are 17 residues in the CDR3. CDR1 and CDR2 (germline): SGHAT, FQNNGV. CDR3 amino acids: CASSLNPFTRADNEQFF. The CDR3 DNA is TGTGCCAGCAGCTTAAATCCATTTACTCGGGCCGACAATGAGCAGTTCTTC.

This clonotype was counted ten times or more. CDR3 coding DNA: TGTGCCAGCAGCCGGGCTTCCTACAATGAGCAGTTCTTC. It specifies CASSRASYNEQFF. The chain links TRBV7-8 to TRBJ2-1, with D unclear. Trimming shortened V by 5 bases and J by 1 base, and 6 bases separated the two germline ends. This CDR3 region has 13 residues. Germline CDR1 and CDR2: SGHVS and FQNEAQ.